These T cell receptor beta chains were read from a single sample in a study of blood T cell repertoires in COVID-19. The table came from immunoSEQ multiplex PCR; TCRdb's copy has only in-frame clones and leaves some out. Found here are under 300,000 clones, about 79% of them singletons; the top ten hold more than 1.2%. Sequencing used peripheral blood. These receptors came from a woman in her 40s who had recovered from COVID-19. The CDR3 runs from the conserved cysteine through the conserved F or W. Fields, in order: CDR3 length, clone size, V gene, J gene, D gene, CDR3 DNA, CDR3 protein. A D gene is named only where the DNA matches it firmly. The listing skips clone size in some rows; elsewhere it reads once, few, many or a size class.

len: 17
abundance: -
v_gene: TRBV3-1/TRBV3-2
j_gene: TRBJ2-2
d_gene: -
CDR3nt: TGTGCCAGCAGCCCCCAGGCAGTCACCACGAACACCGGGGAGCTGTTTTTT
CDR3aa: CASSPQAVTTNTGELFF

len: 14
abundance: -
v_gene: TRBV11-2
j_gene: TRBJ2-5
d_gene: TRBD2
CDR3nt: TGTGCCAGAGATGGCGGGGGGGCCAGGGAGACCCAGTACTTC
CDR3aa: CARDGGGARETQYF

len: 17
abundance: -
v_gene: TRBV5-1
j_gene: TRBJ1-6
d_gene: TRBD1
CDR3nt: TGCGCCAGCAGCGCCCTAAGACAGGGGAATTCAAATTCACCCCTCCACTTT
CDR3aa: CASSALRQGNSNSPLHF

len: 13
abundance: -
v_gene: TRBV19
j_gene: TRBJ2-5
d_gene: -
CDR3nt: TGTGCCAGTAGTCCACAGGCCCAAGAGACCCAGTACTTC
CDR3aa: CASSPQAQETQYF

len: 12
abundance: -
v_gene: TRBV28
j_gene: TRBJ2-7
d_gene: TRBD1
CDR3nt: TGTGCCAGCCGACAGGGGGCTTACGAGCAGTACTTC
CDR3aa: CASRQGAYEQYF

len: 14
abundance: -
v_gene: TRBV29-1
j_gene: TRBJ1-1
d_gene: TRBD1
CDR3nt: TGCAGCGGATTACCAGACAGGGGGAACACTGAAGCTTTCTTT
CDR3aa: CSGLPDRGNTEAFF

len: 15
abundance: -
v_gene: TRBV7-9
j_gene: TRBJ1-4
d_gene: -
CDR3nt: TGTGCCAGCAGCTTTAGTTCGGCAACTAATGAAAAACTGTTTTTT
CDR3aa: CASSFSSATNEKLFF

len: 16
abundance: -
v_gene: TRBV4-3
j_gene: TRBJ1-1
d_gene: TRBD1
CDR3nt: TGCGCCAGCAGCCAAGGCGGGACAGGGGCTAACACTGAAGCTTTCTTT
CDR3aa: CASSQGGTGANTEAFF

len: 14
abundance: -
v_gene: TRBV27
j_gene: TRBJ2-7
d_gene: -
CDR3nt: TGTGCCAGCAGCCAGACGGGGGGCATCCACGAGCAGTACTTC
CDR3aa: CASSQTGGIHEQYF

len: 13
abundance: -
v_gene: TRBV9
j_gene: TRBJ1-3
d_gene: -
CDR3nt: TGTGCCAGCAGCCCCTTTTTGGGAAACACCATATATTTT
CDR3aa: CASSPFLGNTIYF

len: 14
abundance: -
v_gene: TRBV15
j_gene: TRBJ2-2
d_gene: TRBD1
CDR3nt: TGTGCCACCAGCAGGGACAGGGGTTTCGGGGAGCTGTTTTTT
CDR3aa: CATSRDRGFGELFF

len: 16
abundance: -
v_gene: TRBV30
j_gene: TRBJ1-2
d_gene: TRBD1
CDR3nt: TGTGCCTGGAGTCGAGGACAGGGGGCAAGGAACTATGGCTACACCTTC
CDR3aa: CAWSRGQGARNYGYTF

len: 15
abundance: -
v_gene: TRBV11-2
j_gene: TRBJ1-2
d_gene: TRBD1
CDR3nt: TGTGCCAGCAGCCCCGCGGGACAGGGGAGGCATGGCTACACCTTC
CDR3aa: CASSPAGQGRHGYTF

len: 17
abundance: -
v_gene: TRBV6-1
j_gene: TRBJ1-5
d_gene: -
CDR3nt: TGTGCCAGCAGTGAAGCGGGTACAGGGTATGGCAATCAGCCCCAGCATTTT
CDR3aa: CASSEAGTGYGNQPQHF

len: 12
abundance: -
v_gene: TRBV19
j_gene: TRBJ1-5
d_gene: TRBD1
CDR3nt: TGTGCCAGTAGAGTTCCGGGACAGGGGAAGCATTTT
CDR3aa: CASRVPGQGKHF

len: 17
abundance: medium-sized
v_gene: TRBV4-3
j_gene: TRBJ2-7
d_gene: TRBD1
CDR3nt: TGCGCCAGCAGCCAAGATTGGGGGGGACAGGGGGCCCGTGAGCAGTACTTC
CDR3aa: CASSQDWGGQGAREQYF

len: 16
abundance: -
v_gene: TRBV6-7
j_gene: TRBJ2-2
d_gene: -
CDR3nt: TGTGCCAGCAGTTACGGCCCGATGGGAGGCACCGGGGAGCTGTTTTTT
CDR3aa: CASSYGPMGGTGELFF

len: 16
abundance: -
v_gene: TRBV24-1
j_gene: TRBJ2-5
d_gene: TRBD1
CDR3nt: TGTGCCACCAGTGATCCGGGACAGACCCTTCAAGAGACCCAGTACTTC
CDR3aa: CATSDPGQTLQETQYF

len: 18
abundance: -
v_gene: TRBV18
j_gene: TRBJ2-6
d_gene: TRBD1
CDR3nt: TGTGCCAGCTCACTCGGACAGGGAAATTCTTATGGGGCCAATGTCCTGACTTTC
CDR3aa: CASSLGQGNSYGANVLTF

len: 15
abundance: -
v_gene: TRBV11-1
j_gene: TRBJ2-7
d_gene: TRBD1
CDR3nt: TGTGCCAGCAGCCATCCCGGGACAGTAACCTACGAGCAGTACTTC
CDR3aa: CASSHPGTVTYEQYF

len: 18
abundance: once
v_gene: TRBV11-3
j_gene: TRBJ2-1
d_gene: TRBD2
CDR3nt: TGTGCCAGCAGCTTAGATCTATCCCTAGCGGGGGGGTACAATGAGCAGTTCTTC
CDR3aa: CASSLDLSLAGGYNEQFF

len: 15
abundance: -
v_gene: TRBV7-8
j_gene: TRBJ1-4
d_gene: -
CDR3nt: TGTGCCAGCAGCCCGCCGGGACACTTTAATGAAAAACTGTTTTTT
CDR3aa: CASSPPGHFNEKLFF

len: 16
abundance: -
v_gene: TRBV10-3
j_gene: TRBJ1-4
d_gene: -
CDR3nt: TGTGCCATCAGTGAGTCGGGGGGGACAACTAATGAAAAACTGTTTTTT
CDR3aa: CAISESGGTTNEKLFF

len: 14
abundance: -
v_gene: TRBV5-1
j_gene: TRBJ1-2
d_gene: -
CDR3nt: TGCGCCAGCAGCTTGGGAGACATTAACTATGGCTACACCTTC
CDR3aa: CASSLGDINYGYTF

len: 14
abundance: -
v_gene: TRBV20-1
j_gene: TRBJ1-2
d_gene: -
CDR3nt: TGCAGTGCTAGTGTCGGGTTATCTAACTATGGCTACACCTTC
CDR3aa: CSASVGLSNYGYTF

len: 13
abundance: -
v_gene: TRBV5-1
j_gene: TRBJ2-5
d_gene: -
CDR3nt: TGCGCCAGCAGCTTGGCTAGGCGTGAGACCCAGTACTTC
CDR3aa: CASSLARRETQYF

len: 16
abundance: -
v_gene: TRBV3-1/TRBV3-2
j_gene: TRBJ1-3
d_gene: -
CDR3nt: TGTGCCAGCAGCCAAGAGAATACAAACTCTGGAAACACCATATATTTT
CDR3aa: CASSQENTNSGNTIYF

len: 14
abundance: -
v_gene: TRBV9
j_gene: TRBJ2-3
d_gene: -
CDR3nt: TGTGCCAGCAGCGTAGAGACGGGGGCAGATACGCAGTATTTT
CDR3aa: CASSVETGADTQYF

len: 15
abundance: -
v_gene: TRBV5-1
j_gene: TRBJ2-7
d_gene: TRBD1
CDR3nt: TGCGCCAGCAGCCGAGAAAAGGGACAGGGGTACGAGCAGTACTTC
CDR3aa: CASSREKGQGYEQYF

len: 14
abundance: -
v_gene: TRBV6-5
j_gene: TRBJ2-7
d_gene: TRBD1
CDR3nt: TGTGCCAGCAGTCGGGACAGTGGGTTCTACGAGCAGTACTTC
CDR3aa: CASSRDSGFYEQYF

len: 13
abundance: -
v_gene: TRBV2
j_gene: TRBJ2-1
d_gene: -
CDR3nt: TGTGCCAGCTCCCGGCCGGGGTACAATGAGCAGTTCTTC
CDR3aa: CASSRPGYNEQFF

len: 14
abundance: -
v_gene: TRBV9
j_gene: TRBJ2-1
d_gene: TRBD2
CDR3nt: TGTGCCAGCAGCGTAGTTACTAGCGGGGGGGAGCAGTTCTTC
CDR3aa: CASSVVTSGGEQFF

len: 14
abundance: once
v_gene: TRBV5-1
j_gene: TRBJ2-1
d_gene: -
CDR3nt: TGCGCCAGCAAGGAAGGGAGCTCCTACAATGAGCAGTTCTTC
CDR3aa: CASKEGSSYNEQFF

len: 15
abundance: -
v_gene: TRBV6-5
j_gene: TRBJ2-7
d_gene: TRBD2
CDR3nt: TGTGCCAGCAGACTACTAGCGGGGGGGAACTACGAGCAGTACTTC
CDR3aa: CASRLLAGGNYEQYF

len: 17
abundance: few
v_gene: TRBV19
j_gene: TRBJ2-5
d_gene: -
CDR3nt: TGTGCCAGTAGTTGGGGGTCTGGGGGGGCGAACCAAGAGACCCAGTACTTC
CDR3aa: CASSWGSGGANQETQYF

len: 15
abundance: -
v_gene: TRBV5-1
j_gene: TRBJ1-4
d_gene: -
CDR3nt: TGCGCCAGCAGCCACAACAGGGTAACTAATGAAAAACTGTTTTTT
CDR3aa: CASSHNRVTNEKLFF

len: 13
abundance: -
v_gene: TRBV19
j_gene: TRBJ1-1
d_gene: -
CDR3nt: TGTGCCAGTAGTATAATGACAGCTAGTGAAGCTTTCTTT
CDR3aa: CASSIMTASEAFF

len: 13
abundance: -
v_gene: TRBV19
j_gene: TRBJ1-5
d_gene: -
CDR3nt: TGTGCCAGTAGTGAGGGTCGCAGAGGGCCCCAGCATTTT
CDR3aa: CASSEGRRGPQHF

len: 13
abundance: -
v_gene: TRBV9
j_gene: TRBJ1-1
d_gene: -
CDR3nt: TGTGCCAGCAGCTACGGGGTAAACACTGAAGCTTTCTTT
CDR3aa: CASSYGVNTEAFF

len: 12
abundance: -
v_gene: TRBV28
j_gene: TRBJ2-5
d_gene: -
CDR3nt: TGTGCCAGCACGGAGGGGCTGAAGACCCAGTACTTC
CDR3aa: CASTEGLKTQYF

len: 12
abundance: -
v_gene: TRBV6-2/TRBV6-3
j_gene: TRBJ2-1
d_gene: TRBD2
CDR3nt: TGTGCCAGCAGTGGCCCGGGGGGGAGACAGTTCTTC
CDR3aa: CASSGPGGRQFF

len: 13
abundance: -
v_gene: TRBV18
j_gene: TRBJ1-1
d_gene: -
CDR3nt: TGTGCCAGCTCCCCAGATTCGGGCACTGAAGCTTTCTTT
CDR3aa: CASSPDSGTEAFF

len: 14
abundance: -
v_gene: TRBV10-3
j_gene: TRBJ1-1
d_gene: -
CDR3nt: TGTGCCATCAGTGAGCGACAGGTGAACACTGAAGCTTTCTTT
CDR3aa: CAISERQVNTEAFF

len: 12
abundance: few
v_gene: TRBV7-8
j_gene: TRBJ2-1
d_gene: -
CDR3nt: TGTGCCAGCAGCCCCTCAGGGGTAGGGCAGTTCTTC
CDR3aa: CASSPSGVGQFF

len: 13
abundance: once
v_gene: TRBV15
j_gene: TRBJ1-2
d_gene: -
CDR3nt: TGTGCCACCAGCAAATACTTACAGGACGGGTACACCTTC
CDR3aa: CATSKYLQDGYTF

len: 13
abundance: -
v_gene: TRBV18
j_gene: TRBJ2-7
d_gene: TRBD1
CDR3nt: TGTGCCAGCTCAATGACAGGGGGCGGCGAGCAGTACTTC
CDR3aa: CASSMTGGGEQYF

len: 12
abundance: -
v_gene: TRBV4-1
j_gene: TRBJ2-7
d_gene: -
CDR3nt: TGCGCCAGCAGCCCGACAGGTTACGAGCAGTACTTC
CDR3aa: CASSPTGYEQYF

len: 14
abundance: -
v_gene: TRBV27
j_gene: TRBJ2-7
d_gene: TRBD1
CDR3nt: TGTGCCAGCAGACCGGGACAGGGACCCTACGAGCAGTACTTC
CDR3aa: CASRPGQGPYEQYF

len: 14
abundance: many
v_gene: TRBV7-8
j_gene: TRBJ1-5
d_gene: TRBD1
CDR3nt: TGTGCCAGCAGCTACGACAGGGCGGATCAGCCCCAGCATTTT
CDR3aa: CASSYDRADQPQHF

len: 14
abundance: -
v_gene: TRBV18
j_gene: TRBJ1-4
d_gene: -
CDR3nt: TGTGCCAGCTCACCGTCCAGGGGCCATGAAAAACTGTTTTTT
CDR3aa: CASSPSRGHEKLFF

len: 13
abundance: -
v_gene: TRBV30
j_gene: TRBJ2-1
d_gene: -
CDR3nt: TGTGCCTGGAGGGGCGGGTCCTACAATGAGCAGTTCTTC
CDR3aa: CAWRGGSYNEQFF

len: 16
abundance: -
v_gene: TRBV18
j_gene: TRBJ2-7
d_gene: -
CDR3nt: TGTGCCAGCTCACCACTCTTCCCAGGGCTTAACTACGAGCAGTACTTC
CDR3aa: CASSPLFPGLNYEQYF

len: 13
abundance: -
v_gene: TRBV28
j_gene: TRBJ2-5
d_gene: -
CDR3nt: TGTGCCAGCAGGCTACAGGGCGACGAGACCCAGTACTTC
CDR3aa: CASRLQGDETQYF

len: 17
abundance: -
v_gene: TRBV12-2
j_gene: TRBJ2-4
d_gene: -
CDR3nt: TGTGCAAGTCGCTGCCCCCGGGACAGGATAGCCAAAAACATTCAGTACTTC
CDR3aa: CASRCPRDRIAKNIQYF

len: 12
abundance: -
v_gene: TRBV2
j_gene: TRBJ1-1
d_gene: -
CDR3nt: TGTGCCAGCAGGGGACAGAACACTGAAGCTTTCTTT
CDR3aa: CASRGQNTEAFF

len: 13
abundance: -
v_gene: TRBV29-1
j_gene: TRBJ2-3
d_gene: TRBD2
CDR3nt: TGCAGCGTTAAGACTAGCGGTACAGATACGCAGTATTTT
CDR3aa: CSVKTSGTDTQYF